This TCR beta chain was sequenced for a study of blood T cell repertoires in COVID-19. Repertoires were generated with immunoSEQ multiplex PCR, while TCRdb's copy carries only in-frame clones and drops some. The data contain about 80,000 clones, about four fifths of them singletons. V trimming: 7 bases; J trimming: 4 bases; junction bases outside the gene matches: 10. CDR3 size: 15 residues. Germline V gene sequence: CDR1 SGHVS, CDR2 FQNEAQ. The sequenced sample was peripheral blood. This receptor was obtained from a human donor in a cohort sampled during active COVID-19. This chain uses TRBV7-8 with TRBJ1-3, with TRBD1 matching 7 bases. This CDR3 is CASTLGQPLGNTIYF. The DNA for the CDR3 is TGTGCCAGCACCTTGGGACAGCCCCTGGGAAACACCATATATTTT.